Described below is a single T cell receptor (beta chain) sequence and its context. Its antigen is not known. MiXCR, run by TCRdb on the reads, gives a single entry per CDR3 protein. The top ten clones hold around 9% of a sample with about 260,000 distinct CDR3 sequences, roughly an eighth of them seen once. This sample stems from a study of T cell repertoires in cytomegalovirus infection. The wider study: Carrying CMV and the relevant HLA type showed in public TCR beta signatures. Points from the study as a whole: Within the response measured ex vivo, HLA-C-restricted CMV-specific TCR beta clonotypes were dominant. Cumulative public TCR beta family frequency identified carriers of CMV plus the relevant HLA.

The receptor was derived from a human donor in good health (CMV status not recorded). Some clones in this sample may be carry-over from other donors' samples. Material: PBMCs.

CDR3 region: CSARYIGGVEGNTIYF. For the CDR3, the DNA is TGCAGTGCTAGATATATAGGAGGGGTAGAAGGAAACACCATATATTTT. The V call is TRBV20-1, the J call TRBJ1-3, with a possible D match to TRBD1 (5 bases). The V end lost 2 bases, the J end lost 4 bases, and 18 bases lay between the germline ends. Germline V gene sequence: CDR1 DFQATT, CDR2 SNEGSKA (reference sequence). This CDR3 is built from 16 residues.